A single T cell receptor (beta chain) is shown here with its context. The antigen remains undetermined. The CDR3 runs to 15 residues. Unmatched junction bases numbered 14, after V lost 8 bases and J lost 7 bases. Germline V CDR1 and CDR2: LNHDA, SQIVND (reference sequence). The sample comes from a study of cytomegalovirus exposure and HLA in healthy donors. PCR was performed using 60 Vbeta and 13 Jbeta primers. Original analysis: It was a later analysis that counted 83 million or so unique TCR beta chains, of which approximately 9.9 million were shared. The data were produced by immunoSEQ multiplex PCR, yet TCRdb's version contains in-frame clones alone and is incomplete. D and trimming were read from the DNA, whereas the V and J calls and clone size are those reported in that table. The repertoire holds about 150,000 clones, approximately 86% seen once, with 6.6% in the top ten. Study outcomes and limitations: TCR beta V segments were, for the most part, productive about 87% or about 30% of the time in an earlier analysis. DRB1 had the most TCR associations and HLA-C the fewest, a later analysis found, with rates varying by HLA locus.

The rearrangement joins TRBV19 to TRBJ1-2, with 9 bases identical to TRBD1. The specimen sequenced was PBMCs. The clonotype was recovered from a woman between 50 and 59 years old in good health and CMV-seropositive. For the CDR3, the DNA is TGTGCCAGTTCCATCAAATGGACAGGGGAGGGTGGCTACACCTTC. Translating gives CASSIKWTGEGGYTF.